This note documents a single T cell receptor beta chain sequence. The antigen remains undetermined. The data were taken from a study of CD8 T cells in Susac syndrome. Findings of the study overall: As the study acknowledged, the number of individuals who were part of its TCR sequencing and HLA analysis was relatively small.

After extraction with the RNeasy kit, about 0.5 to 1 ug of the RNA was reverse transcribed using random hexamers. TCR beta CDR3 was amplified by immunoSEQ covering 54 Vbeta and 13 Jbeta. MiXCR, run by TCRdb on the immunoSEQ multiplex PCR reads, gives a single entry per CDR3 protein. The sample holds 400,000 or so distinct CDR3 sequences; around 85% are singletons and the top ten take 0.09% to 0.15%. The V and J ends lost 1 base and 8 bases respectively, with 21 bases between them. This CDR3 is 16 amino acids long. CDR1 and CDR2 (germline): SGHAT, FQNNGV. The multiple sclerosis controls comprised treatment-naive patients whose relapsing-remitting disease was stable or active. Bulk CD8+ and CD4+ cells came from magnetic negative isolation; CD8+ TEMRA by FACS.

Sequencing was done on a sample of CD8+ T cells from PBMCs. The clonotype comes from a human donor with multiple sclerosis. The genes are TRBV11-2 and TRBJ2-7; a possible D gene is TRBD2 (5 bases). The CDR3 coding sequence is TGTGCCAGCAGCTTAGCGGGTAGCGCCATCGTGGCAAAGCAGTACTTC. It encodes CASSLAGSAIVAKQYF.